The 8 T cell receptor beta chains listed next were all sequenced from one sample in a study of PD-L1 blockade in urothelial cancer. Sequencing was performed with immunoSEQ multiplex PCR; in TCRdb, only in-frame clones are kept and a portion is missing. The sample has over 100,000 clones; roughly 90% are singletons. Indicated time point: peripheral blood 6 weeks after treatment start. The specimen was PBMCs, collected around atezolizumab (anti-PD-L1) treatment. Receptor source: a man aged 55 to 70 with urothelial cancer.

V usage is TRBV6-1 and J usage is TRBJ2-5; TRBD1 matches 8 bases. Germline values: CDR1 MNHNS, CDR2 SASEGT. V dropped 2 bases and J dropped 5; count of bases not matched to a gene: 7. The CDR3 runs to 15 residues. CDR3 protein: CASSEPGQGWETQYF. The CDR3 DNA reads as TGTGCCAGCAGTGAACCTGGACAGGGCTGGGAGACCCAGTACTTC.

The V call is TRBV2, the J call TRBJ1-5; weak D call: TRBD1 (5 bases). Germline CDR1 reads SNHLY; CDR2 reads FYNNEI. The V and J ends lost 8 bases and 4 bases respectively, with 18 bases between them. CDR3 length equals 15 residues. The CDR3, as DNA: TGTGCCAGCCCCTCGAGGTACAGGCAAAATCAGCCCCAGCATTTT. Protein product: CASPSRYRQNQPQHF.

The genes are TRBV7-2 and TRBJ2-1, with D perhaps TRBD1 (6 bases). This CDR3 is built from 15 residues. Looked up from germline, CDR1 is SGHTA and CDR2 is FQGNSA. The ends were cut back, 0 bases at V and 5 bases at J, with 11 bases in the middle. The CDR3 nucleotides are TGTGCCAGCAGCTTAGCCGGGACACTTAACAATGAGCAGTTCTTC. This translates into CASSLAGTLNNEQFF.

This clone has a single count. The gene calls are TRBV11-2 and TRBJ2-5, with a tentative D call TRBD2 (7 bases). The germline CDR1 and CDR2 sequences are SGHAT and FQNNGV. Trimming stripped 5 bases from V and 9 bases from J, with 25 bases between. This CDR3 has 16 residues. The CDR3 DNA reads TGTGCCAGCAGCCCGCGACAGGCTATCTCCCGGGGGGCCCAGTACTTC. As protein: CASSPRQAISRGAQYF.

The V gene is TRBV5-1, the J gene TRBJ2-3; D may be TRBD1 (5 bases). Trimming took 6 bases from V and 4 from J, leaving 9 bases between them. The CDR3 loop spans 12 amino acids. Looked up from germline, CDR1 is SGHRS and CDR2 is YFSETQ. The CDR3, as DNA: TGCGCCAGCACGGACATTTCAGATACGCAGTATTTT. Protein product: CASTDISDTQYF.

On this clone: At one end, the junction sequence differs from germline, possibly due to a read error. This sequence joins TRBV7-7 and TRBJ2-1, with 7 bases aligning to TRBD2. Germline V gene lookup returns CDR1 SSHAT and CDR2 FNYEAQ (reference sequence). The CDR3 spans 14 residues. CDR3 in DNA: TGTGCTAGCAGCTCTAGCGGCACCTACAATGAGCAGTTCTTC. This gives the protein CASSSSGTYNEQFF.

The V and J genes are TRBV30 and TRBJ2-7; tentatively, D is TRBD2 (6 bases). The CDR3 loop spans 15 amino acids. Trimming cost V 2 bases and J 4 bases, with 18 bases left between them. CDR1 and CDR2 from the germline V gene are GTSNPN and SVGIG (reference sequence). CDR3 protein: CAWSHGTLAGYEQYF. CDR3 DNA: TGTGCCTGGAGTCACGGGACTCTGGCGGGATACGAGCAGTACTTC.

This clone was seen a handful of times. V is TRBV20-1 and J is TRBJ1-2; no clear D gene. Germline V gene sequence: CDR1 DFQATT, CDR2 SNEGSKA (reference sequence). The CDR3 is made up of 11 amino acids. Between the trimmed V and J ends, which lost 4 bases and 4 bases, there was a span of 7 bases. The CDR3 bases are TGCAGTGCTAACAGCCTCTATGGCTACACCTTC. Translated, it gives CSANSLYGYTF.